This T cell receptor (beta chain) derives from a study of cytomegalovirus exposure and HLA in healthy donors. The study ran its PCR with 60 Vbeta and 13 Jbeta primers. Measured with immunoSEQ multiplex PCR; TCRdb has only the in-frame clones, and not every one. The table has about 140,000 clones, 73% seen once. Comments on this clone: The antigen is undetermined.

Study-level findings and limits: Association of 17,000 or so TCR beta sequences with HLA alleles was found at 0.05 false discovery rate in a later analysis. As was reported, the classifier diagnosed cytomegalovirus status with high specificity and sensitivity.

The germline V gene has CDR1 SGDLS and CDR2 YYNGEE. This CDR3 contains 12 residues. Trimming cost V 0 bases and J 8 bases, with 6 bases left between them. Material: PBMCs. The clonotype comes from a woman between 40 and 50 years old in good health and CMV-seronegative. The gene calls are TRBV9 and TRBJ2-1, with D unresolved. In nucleotides, the CDR3 is TGTGCCAGCAGCGTAGGAGAGCATGAGCAGTTCTTC. Amino acid sequence: CASSVGEHEQFF.